The next 27 T cell receptor beta chains were all read from a single sample in a study of monozygotic twins with inflammatory bowel disease. TCRdb reworked the 5' RACE reads into one entry per CDR3 protein, no DNA. Across 300,000 to 400,000 distinct CDR3 sequences, the top ten clones capture 2.5% to 3% of the sample. Sequencing was performed on blood. All receptors derive from a human donor with ulcerative colitis or Crohn's disease, or a healthy co-twin of an affected twin (not recorded which).

The chain uses TRBV7-6 and TRBJ2-3; no DNA is available, so the TRBD1 call from TCRdb remains unchecked. Germline assignment: CDR1 SGHVS and CDR2 FNYEAQ. The CDR3 is 14 residues long. This chain's CDR3 is CASSPQFGGDTQYF. Full variable domain (missing parts from reference TRBV7-6 and TRBJ2-3): GAGVSQSPRYKVTKRGQDVALRCDPISGHVSLYWYRQALGQGPEFLTYFNYEAQQDKSGLPNDRFSAERPEGSISTLTIQRTEQRDSAMYRCASSPQFGGDTQYFGPGTRLTVL.

The V gene is TRBV5-1, the J gene TRBJ2-1. The CDR3 runs 13 residues. The germline V gene has CDR1 SGHRS and CDR2 YFSETQ. CDR3 region: CASSVDFYNEQFF.

The chain carries TRBV7-9 and TRBJ2-7; TCRdb's D gene call, TRBD1, goes unchecked for lack of DNA. This CDR3 is 15 amino acids long. The V gene's germline CDR1 is SEHNR and CDR2 FQNEAQ (reference sequence). This CDR3 reads CASSRGQGTHYEQYF.

J is TRBJ2-7 and V is TRBV7-9; TCRdb's D gene call, TRBD1, goes unchecked for lack of DNA. The CDR3 has 14 amino acids. Germline values: CDR1 SEHNR, CDR2 FQNEAQ (reference sequence). This CDR3 reads CASSLGGHLNEQYF.

This chain joins TRBV6-5 and TRBJ2-1. CDR3 length: 14 amino acids. Germline CDR1 reads MNHEY; CDR2 reads SVGAGI. The CDR3 reads CASSYSVAGNEQFF.

The chain is built from TRBV10-2 and TRBJ2-7; no DNA is available, so the TRBD2 call from TCRdb remains unchecked. Germline V gene lookup returns CDR1 WSHSY and CDR2 SAAADI. CDR3 length: 15 residues. CDR3 region: CASSETAGSTYEQYF.

The chain employs TRBV11-1 and TRBJ2-7; TCRdb outputs TRBD2, but without DNA this stays unchecked. CDR1 and CDR2 (germline): SGHAT, FQDESV (reference sequence). This CDR3 has 14 residues. The CDR3 loop reads CASSVVSGGAEQYF.

The V gene is TRBV9, the J gene TRBJ2-3; TCRdb's D gene call, TRBD1, goes unchecked for lack of DNA. CDR1 SGDLS and CDR2 YYNGEE come from the germline V gene. This CDR3 contains 17 residues. The CDR3 sequence is CASSVTSGAFGTDTQYF. Variable domain in full (rest from reference TRBV9 and TRBJ2-3): DSGVTQTPKHLITATGQRVTLRCSPRSGDLSVYWYQQSLDQGLQFLIQYYNGEERAKGNILERFSAQQFPDLHSELNLSSLELGDSALYFCASSVTSGAFGTDTQYFGPGTRLTVL.

This sequence joins TRBV5-4 and TRBJ2-7; TCRdb's D gene call, TRBD1, goes unchecked for lack of DNA. Germline CDR1 reads SGHNT; CDR2 reads YYREEE (reference sequence). The CDR3 loop spans 18 amino acids. Here the CDR3 reads CASSLADTRHSKPYEQYF.

The chain carries TRBV4-3 and TRBJ2-6. Germline loops: CDR1 LGHNA, CDR2 YSLEER. This CDR3 comprises 15 residues. CDR3 region: CASSQDGSGANVLTF.

This sequence joins TRBV20-1 and TRBJ2-5; the D gene TCRdb calls, TRBD1, cannot be checked with no DNA. CDR1 and CDR2 from the germline V gene are DFQATT and SNEGSKA (reference sequence). The CDR3 extends over 15 amino acids. The CDR3 here is CSASPRTGPGETQYF.

The chain is built from TRBV7-9 and TRBJ2-1; TCRdb outputs TRBD2, but without DNA this stays unchecked. There are 16 residues in the CDR3. Germline CDR1 reads SEHNR; CDR2 reads FQNEAQ (reference sequence). This CDR3 is CASSPPGGPSYNEQFF.

The gene calls are TRBV6-1 and TRBJ2-6; TCRdb reports TRBD2, a call that lacks DNA to check it against. Germline V gene sequence: CDR1 MNHNS, CDR2 SASEGT. CDR3 length equals 15 residues. This CDR3 is CASTLGVSGANVLTF.

This sequence joins TRBV9 and TRBJ2-7; TCRdb outputs TRBD1, but without DNA this stays unchecked. The CDR3 is 15 residues long. The germline V gene encodes CDR1 SGDLS and CDR2 YYNGEE. The CDR3: CASSASGTGIYEQYF. Using reference TRBV9 and TRBJ2-7 for the parts outside the CDR3, the full variable domain is DSGVTQTPKHLITATGQRVTLRCSPRSGDLSVYWYQQSLDQGLQFLIQYYNGEERAKGNILERFSAQQFPDLHSELNLSSLELGDSALYFCASSASGTGIYEQYFGPGTRLTVT.

The chain is built from TRBV20-1 and TRBJ2-3; the D call of TRBD1 rests on TCRdb alone, since no DNA is present to check it. The germline V gene encodes CDR1 DFQATT and CDR2 SNEGSKA (reference sequence). This CDR3 region has 15 residues. The CDR3 spells CSASPVAGAGDTQYF.

The chain combines TRBV12-3 or TRBV12-4 with TRBJ1-5; TCRdb names TRBD1, which stays unverified in the absence of DNA. The CDR3 runs to 14 residues. CDR3: CASSFDRTNQPQHF.

The chain has TRBV27 and TRBJ1-6; TCRdb outputs TRBD1, but without DNA this stays unchecked. Germline assignment: CDR1 MNHEY and CDR2 SMNVEV (reference sequence). CDR3 length: 19 residues. The CDR3 sequence is CASSFSELGRISYNSPLHF.

V gene TRBV7-2 combines with J gene TRBJ2-5. The CDR3 length is 14 residues. Germline assignment: CDR1 SGHTA and CDR2 FQGNSA. This CDR3 is CASSLPVVRETQYF.

This chain links TRBV11-1 with TRBJ2-5; TCRdb names TRBD2, which stays unverified in the absence of DNA. The CDR3 runs to 18 residues. Germline V gene sequence: CDR1 SGHAT, CDR2 FQDESV (reference sequence). The chain's CDR3 is CASSFRPYGGGPQETQYF.

The chain is built from TRBV20-1 and TRBJ2-5; the D gene TCRdb calls, TRBD1, cannot be checked with no DNA. CDR3 size: 13 residues. Germline values: CDR1 DFQATT, CDR2 SNEGSKA (reference sequence). The CDR3 is CSAPGTGQETQYF.

V usage is TRBV5-1 and J usage is TRBJ1-1. The CDR3 totals 15 residues. Germline CDR1 and CDR2: SGHRS and YFSETQ. The CDR3 here is CASSSYPPRRTEAFF.

V and J are TRBV11-2 and TRBJ1-2; with no DNA, the TCRdb D assignment of TRBD1 cannot be verified. The V gene's germline CDR1 is SGHAT and CDR2 FQNNGV. The CDR3 loop spans 13 amino acids. The CDR3 region is CASSQSDRIDYTF.

The chain joins TRBV7-9 to TRBJ2-7; TCRdb's D call of TRBD2 is untestable without DNA. The CDR3 is 14 amino acids. In germline, CDR1 is SEHNR, CDR2 FQNEAQ (reference sequence). The CDR3 spells CASSFGGRVYEQYF.

J is TRBJ1-2 and V is TRBV5-1; the TRBD1 assignment by TCRdb is unverifiable without DNA. CDR1 is SGHRS and CDR2 is YFSETQ in the germline V gene. The CDR3 has 14 amino acids. The CDR3 protein is CASSRQDRGDGYTF.

CDR3 residues: CASRSSWEVADEKLFF. The gene calls are TRBV27 and TRBJ1-4. The CDR3 extends over 16 amino acids. Germline-derived CDR1 and CDR2 are MNHEY and SMNVEV (reference sequence).

The chain carries TRBV20-1 and TRBJ1-2; TCRdb's D call of TRBD1 is untestable without DNA. Germline assignment: CDR1 DFQATT and CDR2 SNEGSKA (reference sequence). This CDR3 comprises 11 residues. CDR3 region: CSAGGPYGYTF.

V and J are TRBV7-6 and TRBJ1-2; the TRBD1 assignment by TCRdb is unverifiable without DNA. The germline V gene encodes CDR1 SGHVS and CDR2 FNYEAQ. The CDR3 sequence is 14 residues long. CDR3 residues: CASSLAQDRGGYTF. Combining the CDR3 with reference TRBV7-6 and TRBJ1-2 gives the whole variable domain GAGVSQSPRYKVTKRGQDVALRCDPISGHVSLYWYRQALGQGPEFLTYFNYEAQQDKSGLPNDRFSAERPEGSISTLTIQRTEQRDSAMYRCASSLAQDRGGYTFGSGTRLTVV.